The 28 T cell receptor beta chains listed next were all sequenced from one sample in a study of blood T cell repertoires in COVID-19 (dated by TCRdb to about 2020). Library method: the immunoSEQ multiplex PCR assay. In TCRdb, the immuneACCESS table is reduced to in-frame sequences with V and J assigned. These tables do not hold every clone; where another copy was compared, an unresolved V gene accounts for under half, and the others remain unexplained. This sample lists a few hundred thousand clones; around 92% were detected once. Under 3.5% of the sample rests with the top ten. The specimen was PBMCs or T cells enriched from blood (not recorded which). The receptor set was obtained from a woman in her fifties or sixties who had been exposed to COVID-19.

The chain is built from TRBV29-1 and TRBJ1-1; TRBD1 might be the D (5 bases). This CDR3 is built from 13 residues. Looked up from germline, CDR1 is SQVTM and CDR2 is ANQGSEA. The ends were cut back, 6 bases at V and 4 bases at J, with 15 bases in the middle. In nucleotides, the CDR3 is TGCAGCGTGAAAACAGGTCGGGTCACTGAAGCTTTCTTT. It translates to CSVKTGRVTEAFF. Complete variable domain (other parts from reference TRBV29-1 and TRBJ1-1): SAVISQKPSRDICQRGTSLTIQCQVDSQVTMMFWYRQQPGQSLTLIATANQGSEATYESGFVIDKFPISRPNLTFSTLTVSNMSPEDSSIYLCSVKTGRVTEAFFGQGTRLTVV.

The chain carries TRBV11-3 and TRBJ2-3; no clear D. Deletions cut 5 bases from V and 1 base from J, with 10 bases between. Per germline, CDR1 SGHNT and CDR2 YENEEA. This CDR3 comprises 14 residues. The CDR3 region has the DNA TGTGCCAGCAGCCCGTCTTCCGGCACAGATACGCAGTATTTT. This encodes CASSPSSGTDTQYF.

The V gene is TRBV3-1 (or the pseudogene TRBV3-2), the J gene TRBJ2-7, with TRBD2 identical over 12 bases. CDR1 LGHDT and CDR2 YNNKEL come from the germline V gene (reference sequence). This CDR3 contains 16 residues. J gave up 3 bases and V 1 base, and 4 bases lay outside the gene matches. CDR3: CASSQVWTSGIYEQYF. As DNA, the CDR3 is TGTGCCAGCAGCCAAGTATGGACTAGCGGGATCTACGAGCAGTACTTC.

The chain carries TRBV14 and TRBJ2-1; possible D gene TRBD1, 5 bases. CDR3 length equals 13 residues. V was pared by 6 bases and J by 6 bases, with 12 bases between. In germline, CDR1 is SGHDN, CDR2 FVKESK. CDR3 region: CASSLGVRNEQFF. In nucleotides, the CDR3 is TGTGCCAGCAGTCTAGGGGTACGCAATGAGCAGTTCTTC. Together with reference TRBV14 and TRBJ2-1, the CDR3 gives the full variable domain: EAGVTQFPSHSVIEKGQTVTLRCDPISGHDNLYWYRRVMGKEIKFLLHFVKESKQDESGMPNNRFLAERTGGTYSTLKVQPAELEDSGVYFCASSLGVRNEQFFGPGTRLTVL.

The chain has TRBV7-2 and TRBJ2-1; no clear D gene. V gave up 2 bases and J gave up 2 bases, with 10 bases separating them. CDR3 size: 15 residues. Germline values: CDR1 SGHTA, CDR2 FQGNSA. The CDR3: CASSLQVFPYNEQFF. CDR3 bases: TGTGCCAGCAGCTTACAGGTCTTCCCCTACAATGAGCAGTTCTTC. Full variable domain (remainder filled in from reference TRBV7-2 and TRBJ2-1): GAGVSQSPSNKVTEKGKDVELRCDPISGHTALYWYRQSLGQGLEFLIYFQGNSAPDKSGLPSDRFSAERTGGSVSTLTIQRTQQEDSAVYLCASSLQVFPYNEQFFGPGTRLTVL.

The chain combines TRBV28 with TRBJ1-6; D unresolved. The V and J ends lost 2 bases and 16 bases respectively, with 9 bases between them. The CDR3 has 11 residues. The germline CDR1 and CDR2 sequences are MDHEN and SYDVKM. CDR3 DNA sequence: TGTGCCAGCAGTTTAAAGACTTTTCTCCACTTT. This codes for CASSLKTFLHF. Full variable domain (outside the CDR3, taken from reference TRBV28 and TRBJ1-6): DVKVTQSSRYLVKRTGEKVFLECVQDMDHENMFWYRQDPGLGLRLIYFSYDVKMKEKGDIPEGYSVSREKKERFSLILESASTNQTSMYLCASSLKTFLHFGNGTRLTVT.

The chain links TRBV19 to TRBJ1-3; 8 bases align to TRBD1. Per the germline V gene, CDR1 is LNHDA and CDR2 is SQIVND (reference sequence). V dropped 3 bases and J dropped 3; count of bases not matched to a gene: 4. The CDR3 runs 15 residues. DNA of the CDR3: TGTGCCAGTAGTATTCAGGGGGCGCGTGGAAACACCATATATTTT. Amino acids: CASSIQGARGNTIYF. The full variable domain, rest sourced from reference TRBV19 and TRBJ1-3, is DGGITQSPKYLFRKEGQNVTLSCEQNLNHDAMYWYRQDPGQGLRLIYYSQIVNDFQKGDIAEGYSVSREKKESFPLTVTSAQKNPTAFYLCASSIQGARGNTIYFGEGSWLTVV.

The chain joins TRBV23-1 to TRBJ2-7; 9 bases fit TRBD1. TRBV23-1 belongs to the ORF category, with a function that is uncertain. J lost 5 bases, V lost 1 base, and 9 bases had no gene match. This CDR3 is built from 16 residues. The CDR3 protein is CASSQWRDRERDEQYF. The CDR3 bases are TGCGCCAGCAGTCAATGGCGGGACAGGGAGAGGGACGAGCAGTACTTC.

This chain uses TRBV6-1 with TRBJ1-1; D is ambiguous. The CDR3 is 12 amino acids. Deletions cut 3 bases from V and 10 bases from J, with 12 bases between. CDR1 and CDR2 (germline): MNHNS, SASEGT. This chain's CDR3 is CASSDVGERAFF. Here the CDR3 DNA reads TGTGCCAGCAGTGACGTGGGCGAGAGAGCTTTCTTT.

The chain is built from TRBV19 and TRBJ2-2; 14 nucleotides match TRBD2. After removal of 6 bases from V and 5 bases from J, the junction contained 8 bases not matched to a gene. This CDR3 spans 17 amino acids. Germline lookup yields CDR1 LNHDA and CDR2 SQIVND (reference sequence). CDR3 sequence (DNA): TGTGCCAGTAGGCCCCGGGGACTAGCGGGGGATACCGGGGAGCTGTTTTTT. This translates into CASRPRGLAGDTGELFF.

The chain uses TRBV6-5 and TRBJ2-7, with a possible D match to TRBD2 (7 bases). The CDR3 is made up of 15 amino acids. CDR1 is MNHEY, CDR2 SVGAGI, per germline. V was shortened by 7 bases and J by 7 bases, with 23 bases between the two germline ends. The CDR3 DNA reads TGTGCCAGCACCCGGGGGGCGGGGGCCCCCCGGGAGCAGTACTTC. It specifies CASTRGAGAPREQYF.

The chain has TRBV10-3 and TRBJ2-1; possible D gene TRBD2, 5 bases. In germline, CDR1 is ENHRY, CDR2 SYGVKD. This CDR3 has 17 amino acids. Trimming removed 1 base at V and 0 bases at J, with 13 bases between. Here the CDR3 DNA reads TGTGCCATCAGTGAGTTCCAGCGGCTTAGCTCCTACAATGAGCAGTTCTTC. It specifies CAISEFQRLSSYNEQFF.

The genes are TRBV6-5 and TRBJ1-5; D is undetermined. V lost 5 bases and J 15 bases, leaving 20 bases between the germline ends. This CDR3 is 13 amino acids long. CDR1 MNHEY and CDR2 SVGAGI come from the germline V gene. The CDR3 DNA sequence: TGTGCCAGCAGTACCCAAACTCCGTCCCCACCGCATTTT. It specifies CASSTQTPSPPHF.

J is TRBJ2-1 and V is TRBV30, with 15 bases matching TRBD2. V lost 5 bases and J lost 8; bases outside the gene matches: 22. Germline loops: CDR1 GTSNPN, CDR2 SVGIG (reference sequence). CDR3 length equals 20 residues. CDR3 coding DNA: TGTGCCTGGGGAATCACTCGGACTAGCGGGGGGGCCTTTACAAGCGATGAGCAGTTCTTC. This gives the protein CAWGITRTSGGAFTSDEQFF.

The rearrangement uses TRBV10-3 and TRBJ1-1, with TRBD1 matching over 8 bases. The germline gives CDR1 ENHRY, CDR2 SYGVKD. The CDR3 is 16 amino acids. The junction had 8 bases not matched to a gene; V was cut back by 4 bases and J by 1 base. The CDR3 reads CAISAAGGLGNTEAFF. As DNA, the CDR3 is TGTGCCATCAGTGCTGCAGGGGGCTTGGGGAACACTGAAGCTTTCTTT.

The V gene is TRBV19, the J gene TRBJ2-5; 7 nucleotides line up with TRBD1. The CDR3 extends over 16 amino acids. J gave up 2 bases and V 4 bases, and 10 bases lay outside the gene matches. Per the germline V gene, CDR1 is LNHDA and CDR2 is SQIVND (reference sequence). The CDR3 DNA reads TGTGCCAGTAGTACCTACCGGGACAGAGAACAAGAGACCCAGTACTTC. Protein: CASSTYRDREQETQYF.

The V call is TRBV19, the J call TRBJ1-5, with 9 bases matching TRBD1. The length of the CDR3 is 14 residues. From germline, CDR1 is LNHDA and CDR2 SQIVND (reference sequence). V trimming: 7 bases; J trimming: 4 bases; junction bases outside the gene matches: 5. For the CDR3, the DNA is TGTGCCAGTAATAAGGGACAGGGTAATCAGCCCCAGCATTTT. Translating it yields CASNKGQGNQPQHF.

V gene TRBV5-1 combines with J gene TRBJ1-3; D is ambiguous. V was trimmed by 3 bases and J by 0 bases, leaving 13 bases between them. Germline CDR1 reads SGHRS; CDR2 reads YFSETQ. The CDR3 extends over 16 amino acids. CDR3 sequence (DNA): TGCGCCAGCAGCTCATCCACAGCCTACTCTGGAAACACCATATATTTT. It encodes CASSSSTAYSGNTIYF.

The V gene is TRBV12-3 or TRBV12-4, the J gene TRBJ2-7; 7 positions match TRBD1. This CDR3 spans 13 amino acids. The V segment lost 5 bases and the J segment 9 bases; nucleotides outside the gene matches: 10. The CDR3 DNA sequence: TGTGCCAGCAGTCCAAGTCGACAGGGATGGCAGTACTTC. This translates into CASSPSRQGWQYF.

The J gene is TRBJ1-1, the V gene TRBV27; D remains unclear. This CDR3 region has 13 residues. Trimming cost V 1 base and J 2 bases, with 5 bases left between them. Germline V CDR1 and CDR2: MNHEY, SMNVEV (reference sequence). CDR3 protein: CASSLFRNTEAFF. The CDR3 DNA reads as TGTGCCAGCAGTTTATTTCGTAACACTGAAGCTTTCTTT.

V usage is TRBV5-1 and J usage is TRBJ1-2; 7 bases line up with TRBD1. The trim removed 0 bases at V and 7 bases at J, leaving 3 bases unmatched. Per the germline V gene, CDR1 is SGHRS and CDR2 is YFSETQ. This CDR3 is built from 13 residues. The CDR3 nucleotides are TGCGCCAGCAGCTTGGTAACAGGGGCTGGCTACACCTTC. This gives the protein CASSLVTGAGYTF.

The gene calls are TRBV14 and TRBJ1-6; D perhaps matches TRBD1 (6 bases). Germline V gene sequence: CDR1 SGHDN, CDR2 FVKESK. The CDR3 totals 15 residues. Trimming stripped 3 bases from V and 7 bases from J, with 13 bases between. The DNA of the CDR3 is TGTGCCAGCAGCCACGAACACCAGGGGAATTCACCCCTCCACTTT. It is translated as CASSHEHQGNSPLHF.

CDR3 residues: CSILRDSQIQYF. The DNA of the CDR3 is TGCAGCATTCTCCGGGACTCTCAGATTCAGTACTTC. The chain joins TRBV29-1 to TRBJ2-4, with a tentative D call TRBD2 (6 bases). Trimming took 8 bases from V and 10 from J, leaving 18 bases between them. CDR3 length equals 12 residues. Germline V CDR1 and CDR2: SQVTM, ANQGSEA.

DNA for the CDR3: TGTGCCAGCAGTTTTATTGGGACAGGGGGATTGGTCTCCTACGAGCAGTACTTC. Protein sequence: CASSFIGTGGLVSYEQYF. V and J are TRBV28 and TRBJ2-7, with 11 bases aligning to TRBD1. V shed 3 bases, J shed 0 bases, and the junction held 10 bases outside the gene matches. Germline CDR1 is MDHEN and CDR2 is SYDVKM. The CDR3 is made up of 18 amino acids.

The J gene is TRBJ2-7, the V gene TRBV6-5; TRBD1 matches at 7 bases. Looked up from germline, CDR1 is MNHEY and CDR2 is SVGAGI. The V and J ends lost 7 bases and 0 bases, in that order; junction bases with no gene match: 3. The CDR3 length is 13 residues. In nucleotides, the CDR3 is TGTGCCAGCACGACAGGGAGCTCCTACGAGCAGTACTTC. Translating it yields CASTTGSSYEQYF.

V usage is TRBV28 and J usage is TRBJ2-7, with D perhaps matching TRBD1 (6 bases). Germline V gene data show CDR1 as MDHEN and CDR2 as SYDVKM. The germline V and J ends were trimmed by 2 bases and 5 bases, with 16 bases remaining between them. CDR3 length: 15 residues. CDR3 protein: CASSLATGYLDEQYF. The CDR3 nucleotides are TGTGCCAGCAGTTTAGCTACAGGGTATCTAGACGAGCAGTACTTC.

This sequence joins TRBV28 and TRBJ2-7; D is possibly TRBD2 (5 bases). Trimming removed 5 bases at V and 5 bases at J, with 16 bases between. The germline gives CDR1 MDHEN, CDR2 SYDVKM. CDR3 size: 14 residues. This CDR3 is CASSLRTVVHEQYF. CDR3 DNA: TGTGCCAGCAGTCTCAGGACTGTTGTTCACGAGCAGTACTTC.

This sequence joins TRBV15 and TRBJ2-7, with 7 bases lining up with TRBD1. CDR1 is LNHNV, CDR2 YYDKDF, per germline (reference sequence). The CDR3 consists of 16 residues. Losses at the gene ends were 8 bases for V and 3 bases for J; bases not matched to a gene: 16. The CDR3 bases are TGTGCCACCTCAGGGCCGATGACAGGGTCTAGCTACGAGCAGTACTTC. It encodes CATSGPMTGSSYEQYF.